This note documents a single TCR beta chain sequence. The sample is drawn from a study of blood T cell repertoires in COVID-19. Germline V gene lookup returns CDR1 LNHDA and CDR2 SQIVND (reference sequence). Trimming took 10 bases from V and 1 from J, leaving 19 bases between them. CDR3 length equals 15 residues. Sequencing used immunoSEQ multiplex PCR; TCRdb keeps in-frame clones, though not all of them. Seen here are over 350,000 clones, 70% to 90% observed once, and the top ten hold about 2%. Specimen: PBMCs or T cells enriched from blood (not recorded which). The chain couples TRBV19 to TRBJ1-2, with D maybe TRBD1 (5 bases). The receptor was isolated from a woman younger than 30 with acute COVID-19. As DNA, the CDR3 is TGTGCCACCCACCGCGGGACGGCCATTAACTATGGCTACACCTTC. It yields the protein CATHRGTAINYGYTF.